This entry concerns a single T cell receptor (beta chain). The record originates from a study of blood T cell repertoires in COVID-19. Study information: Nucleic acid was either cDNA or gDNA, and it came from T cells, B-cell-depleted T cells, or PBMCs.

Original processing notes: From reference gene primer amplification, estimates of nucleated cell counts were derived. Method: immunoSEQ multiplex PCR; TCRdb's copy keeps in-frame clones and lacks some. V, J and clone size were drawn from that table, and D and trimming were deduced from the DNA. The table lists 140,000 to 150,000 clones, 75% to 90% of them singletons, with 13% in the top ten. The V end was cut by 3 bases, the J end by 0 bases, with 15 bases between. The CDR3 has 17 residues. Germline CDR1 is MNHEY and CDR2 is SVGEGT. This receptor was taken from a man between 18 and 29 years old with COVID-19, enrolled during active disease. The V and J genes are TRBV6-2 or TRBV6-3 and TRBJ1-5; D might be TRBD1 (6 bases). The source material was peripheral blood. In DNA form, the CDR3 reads TGTGCCAGCAGTTATAGTCGAGGGGGATATAGCAATCAGCCCCAGCATTTT. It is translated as CASSYSRGGYSNQPQHF.